The subject of this entry is one T cell receptor (beta chain). CDR1 is SEHNR, CDR2 FQNEAQ, per germline (reference sequence). V was pared by 0 bases and J by 11 bases, with 11 bases between. The CDR3 covers 13 residues. This specimen belongs to a study of shared clonotypes between healthy human individuals. In the original workflow: Filtering differed since immunoSEQ provided only junctions, with no quality scores. Profiling relied on immunoSEQ multiplex PCR, and the TCRdb table lists in-frame clones only, not all of them. That table gives V, J and clone size, and the DNA gave D and trimming. Of approximately 1,000,000 clones in the sample, 60% to 85% are singletons; the top ten hold 0.89%.

Sequencing used memory CD4+ T cells from PBMCs. The subset was: CD45RA-negative fraction. This chain uses TRBV7-9 with TRBJ1-5; D unresolved. The clonotype was recovered from a man aged 18 to 35 in good health. Some clones in this sample may be carry-over from other donors' samples. The CDR3 nucleotides are TGTGCCAGCAGCTTAGCCGGGGAAGGTACCCAGCATTTT. Translated: CASSLAGEGTQHF.